Listed below are T cell receptor beta chains from one sample, sequenced in a study of blood T cell repertoires in COVID-19. Clones were sequenced by immunoSEQ multiplex PCR, and TCRdb holds only the in-frame ones, with some missing. The sample records approximately 260,000 clones, approximately 86% being singletons. The specimen was PBMCs or T cells enriched from blood (not recorded which). These receptors came from a woman younger than 45 with acute COVID-19. The CDR3 runs from the conserved cysteine through the conserved F or W. Each record gives: J gene, clone size, D gene, V gene, CDR3 DNA, CDR3 protein. A D gene is named only where the DNA matches it firmly. Size tells how often a clone was seen (once, few, many) or the class of an expanded clone, and some rows leave it out.

J: TRBJ1-5
size: NA
D: NA
V: TRBV3-1/TRBV3-2
DNA: TGTGCCAGCAGCCAACTTCGGGATCAGCCCCAGCATTTT
CDR3: CASSQLRDQPQHF

J: TRBJ2-3
size: NA
D: NA
V: TRBV28
DNA: TGTGCCAGCAGGACCCGGGAGCAAATGAAGGGGACGCAGTATTTT
CDR3: CASRTREQMKGTQYF

J: TRBJ2-1
size: NA
D: TRBD1
V: TRBV5-1
DNA: TGCGCCAGCAGCCCCGGACAGGGGTCCTACAATGAGCAGTTCTTC
CDR3: CASSPGQGSYNEQFF

J: TRBJ1-6
size: NA
D: TRBD1
V: TRBV27
DNA: TGTGCCAGCGGGGACAGGCAGAATTCACCCCTCCACTTT
CDR3: CASGDRQNSPLHF

J: TRBJ1-1
size: few
D: TRBD1
V: TRBV2
DNA: TGTGCCAGCAGTAAAATCCGACAGGGGGGAAACACTGAAGCTTTCTTT
CDR3: CASSKIRQGGNTEAFF

J: TRBJ1-4
size: NA
D: TRBD1
V: TRBV28
DNA: TGTGCCAGCAGCCCAGTCTCGGGACAGGCAACTAATGAAAAACTGTTTTTT
CDR3: CASSPVSGQATNEKLFF

J: TRBJ2-5
size: NA
D: NA
V: TRBV5-4
DNA: TGTGCCAGCAGCTTCGTCCAGGATGGGGAGACCCAGTACTTC
CDR3: CASSFVQDGETQYF

J: TRBJ2-7
size: once
D: NA
V: TRBV9
DNA: TGTGCCAGCAGCCCCCCTAGTGCCGAGCACGAGCAGTACTTC
CDR3: CASSPPSAEHEQYF

J: TRBJ1-5
size: NA
D: TRBD1
V: TRBV7-9
DNA: TGTGCCAGCAGCTTAGGGGGACAGGGTGGACAGCCCCAGCATTTT
CDR3: CASSLGGQGGQPQHF

J: TRBJ1-5
size: few
D: NA
V: TRBV19
DNA: TGTGCCAGTAGTGGGGGGGCGGGGCATGAGCAGCCCCAGCATTTT
CDR3: CASSGGAGHEQPQHF

J: TRBJ2-1
size: NA
D: NA
V: TRBV24-1
DNA: TGTGCCTCCCGTTCGGAGCAGTTCTTC
CDR3: CASRSEQFF

J: TRBJ2-7
size: NA
D: TRBD1
V: TRBV6-2/TRBV6-3
DNA: TGTGCCAGCAGTAACGGACAGGAGGCCCGAACGTACTTC
CDR3: CASSNGQEARTYF

J: TRBJ2-1
size: NA
D: NA
V: TRBV30
DNA: TGTGCCTGGAGTGTACTGCAGGCCGACGAGCAGTTCTTC
CDR3: CAWSVLQADEQFF